This TCR beta chain was profiled in a study of Ad26.COV2.S vaccination and SARS-CoV-2 variants (dated by TCRdb to about 2021). Describing the broader study: Vaccine-arm donors came from COV1001, a multicentre, randomized, double-blind, placebo-controlled phase I-IIa trial of Ad26.COV2.S in healthy adults. Ad26.COV2.S was administered intramuscularly at a dose of 5x10^10 or 1x10^11 viral particles, either as one shot or as two shots given 56 days apart. TCRbeta repertoire sequencing served as the tool for gauging how specific and how broad the SARS-CoV-2-reactive T cell receptors were following Ad26.COV2.S vaccination. The TCR-sequenced set comprised approximately 30 samples: around 20 Ad26.COV2.S vaccine recipients, 5 placebo recipients and 8 SARS-CoV-2 convalescent individuals. Trial participants were randomized into five groups of five: low-dose or high-dose Ad26.COV2.S given once or twice, or placebo on both occasions. Investigators remained blinded to trial group allocation during experiments and outcome assessment. Study-wide conclusions, independent of this receptor: Non-spike TCR breadth was comparable between vaccine and placebo recipients, consistent with the vaccine containing only spike. After vaccination, spike-specific CD8+ and CD4+ T cell responses were reported to show substantial breadth. Compared with placebo recipients, Ad26.COV2.S recipients showed higher spike-specific TCR breadth (P = 0.0014). The authors noted that total T cell responses may have been underestimated by the TCR breadth and depth analyses. Comparing responses between vaccine doses or regimens was not something the study was powered to do.

This clone was counted between two and nine times. The antigen this receptor binds is unknown. Base qualities are not recorded, but no much larger clone differs from it by a single base. TCRbeta CDR3 regions were sequenced with the immunoSEQ Assay. After extraction, genomic DNA underwent amplification by bias-controlled multiplex PCR, followed by high-throughput sequencing. The paper's data handling went like this. To quantify the absolute abundance of every unique TCRbeta CDR3 region, sequences were collapsed and filtered. T cell fraction was estimated by normalizing TCRbeta template counts to usable DNA, which was measured by amplifying reference genes present in all nucleated cells. Repertoire TCRs were annotated as SARS-CoV-2-specific when V gene, CDR3 amino acid sequence and J gene were exactly matched to a known reactive TCR set. MIRA supplied the reference SARS-CoV-2 TCR set, which was filtered for enrichment in COVID-19-positive ImmuneCODE repertoires so that public or cross-reactive TCRs were removed. Using the MIRA antigens, annotated TCRs were further analysed by specific ORF or by position within an ORF. Breadth was defined as annotated unique rearrangements over total unique productive rearrangements; depth was the summed frequency of those rearrangements. TCR breadth was compared between groups using two-sided Wilcoxon rank-sum tests. TCRdb carries this immuneACCESS record with in-frame sequences only. Its versions omit some clonotypes, under half of them owing to an unresolved V gene in the studies checked, with the rest unexplained. That table supplies the V and J calls and clone size; D and trimming were determined from the DNA. Recorded for this sample are under 550,000 clones; approximately 88% of them occurred a single time. The leading ten clones occupy around 3.6% of the sample.

The sample's treatment or condition label, in plain terms: over 15 received Ad26.COV2.S at low or high dose, single or two shots; roughly five received placebo; per-sample allocation not given. Repertoires of vaccine and placebo recipients were sequenced from samples collected on day 63 after the first injection. Cohort 1b enrolled around 23 adults aged 18-55 years at a single site in Boston, USA, between 29 July and 7 August 2020. Ad26.COV2.S consisted of a replication-incompetent adenovirus type 26 vector by which a prefusion-stabilized SARS-CoV-2 spike protein from the original Wuhan strain was expressed. Including cysteine and phenylalanine, the CDR3 has 12 amino acids. Only the CDR3 part of the read is kept: 36 bases, read in frame from the first base. In the germline V gene (reference sequence), CDR1 corresponds to LNHDA and CDR2 to SQIVND. The junction carries 11 bases between V and J, which are trimmed by 11 bases and 1 base respectively.

This sequence originates from a person aged 18-65 years who received the Ad26.COV2.S COVID-19 vaccine or a placebo. The chain was built from TRBV19 and TRBJ1-1, with TRBD1 tentatively as D gene (5 bases match). The starting material was peripheral blood, obtained in a trial of Ad26.COV2.S vaccine versus placebo. The CDR3: CACRQGNTEAFF. The sequence in DNA is TGTGCCTGCCGGCAGGGGAACACTGAAGCTTTCTTT.